This T cell receptor (beta chain) emerged from a study of blood T cell repertoires in COVID-19. Study-wide context: From the United States, Italy and Spain came samples of acute and convalescent COVID-19. Nucleic acid was either cDNA or gDNA, and it came from T cells, B-cell-depleted T cells, or PBMCs.

In germline, CDR1 is MNHEY, CDR2 SVGAGI. CDR3 length: 14 residues. Trimming removed 6 bases from V and 4 bases from J; junction bases left unmatched: 5. In the original processing: Nucleated cell counts were estimated from reference gene primer amplification. Sequenced by immunoSEQ multiplex PCR; TCRdb stores in-frame clones only, minus some. V, J and clone size reflect that table, while D and trimming were determined from the DNA. Among some 100,000 clones listed, 75% to 90% were seen once. The TCR comes from a woman in her 70s with acute or convalescent COVID-19. This chain joins TRBV6-5 and TRBJ2-2, with 7 nucleotides matching TRBD1. Sample: peripheral blood. CDR3 DNA: TGTGCCAGCAGAGACAGGGTTTTCACCGGGGAGCTGTTTTTT. Residues: CASRDRVFTGELFF.